This TCR beta chain was profiled in a study of cytomegalovirus exposure and HLA in healthy donors (dated by TCRdb to the late 2010s). Context from the whole study: In an earlier analysis of some 610 of the donors, 276 Gb of sequence data and 100 million or so unique TCR beta sequences from roughly 180 million T cells were reported. Roughly 300 gigabases of sequencing data and around 80 million unique TCR sequences made up an early release that covered around 640 HLA-typed donors. Among the roughly 430 genotyped donors, around 79% belonged to the genetic ancestry cluster associated with self-reported Caucasian donors. The study was designed to test whether signatures of past pathogen exposure could be identified by cataloging public T cell receptors. The T cell repertoires of several hundred subjects were profiled by immunosequencing and related to cytomegalovirus serostatus. Besides the first cohort of 666 subjects, a separate validation cohort made up of 120 different subjects was used. High-throughput TCR immunosequencing, statistical association of individual TCRs with disease status, and machine learning were combined to predict cytomegalovirus infection status. In a later analysis, previously published TCR beta repertoires from 500 to 750 donors were re-analyzed and high-resolution HLA genotyping was added so that TCR occurrence patterns could be studied. In the later analysis, no new phenotypic data were used to find candidate immune exposures; instead, reliance was placed on TCR beta sequences and their occurrence across donors. In an earlier analysis of 587 of the donors, high-throughput TCR beta sequencing was used to judge whether each TCR beta V gene segment behaved as functional or pseudogenic. Alongside the repertoire data, information on donor age, sex, ethnicity and CMV serostatus was compiled. A later genetic analysis took genome-wide SNP genotypes for about three fifths of the 666 donors and used that subset as a discovery cohort. All discovery cohort repertoires had been generated using a single sequencing platform. HLA typing included class I and class II loci at four-digit resolution. Typing coverage differed by locus: A, B, C, DRB1 and DQB1 were typed in roughly 620-640 donors, DQA1 in about 560, DPA1 in some 600, and DPB1 in around 440. Because of strong linkage in the cohort, a few DR-DQ haplotypes were treated as single units for association and clustering. Among 300 to 450 genotyped donors of the cohort, an average of about 240,000 unique TCR beta nucleotide sequences were sequenced per donor, approximately 20% of them non-productive.

Trimming removed 0 bases from V and 9 bases from J, leaving 14 bases between the germline ends. CDR3 length: 14 amino acids, cysteine to phenylalanine. The entry retains the CDR3 DNA only, 42 bases that are in frame from base 1. Per the germline V gene (reference sequence), LNHNV is the CDR1 and YYDKDF is the CDR2. The cohort was made up of approximately 700 healthy bone marrow donors. At the time of sampling, every cohort member was nominally healthy, though immune exposures that went unrecorded were likely present. CMV serostatus was positive for more than 250 and negative for about 55% of the 666 cohort members, and was not recorded for this donor. Each donor provided a peripheral blood sample, and peripheral blood mononuclear cells were used for TCR beta sequencing. The Qiagen DNeasy Blood Extraction Kit was used to extract genomic DNA from the blood cell samples. This clone occurred a few times. It has no known antigen specificity. No much larger clone is present one base from it, and per-base qualities are unavailable.

Library construction relied on the immunoSEQ multiplex PCR assay. For the multiplex PCR, a mixture combining 60 forward primers for TCR Vbeta segments and 13 reverse primers for TCR Jbeta segments was used. Amplification of the CDR3 region of rearranged TCR beta genes was performed with a multiplex PCR assay on genomic DNA. On the Illumina HiSeq System, the amplified TCR beta libraries were sequenced as 87-base-pair reads. The original methods were these. In a later analysis, 70 million to 95 million unique TCR beta chains were counted across the 666 repertoires, and approximately 11 million of these chains were shared by at least two donors. A nearest-neighbor algorithm error-corrected the raw reads and collapsed the reads into unique sequences, merging closely related sequences to remove PCR and sequencing errors. CDR3 sequences were aligned to IMGT reference sequences to assign V, D and J gene segments. For a sequence to be retained, a match of at least six nucleotides to both a V gene segment and a J gene segment was required. A rearrangement was called productive if the CDR3 had no stop codons and remained in frame with V and J, and every other rearrangement was called non-productive. Following IMGT convention, CDR3 was defined as the stretch from the second conserved V-encoded cysteine to the conserved J-encoded phenylalanine. The earlier analysis of approximately 590 of the donors excluded any sequence lacking an unambiguous match to a single V gene segment. An earlier analysis of approximately 590 of the donors classified V segments as functional when productive rearrangements were above 56.7% and as segregating when the standard deviation between donors was above 5%. A statistical classification framework was developed to diagnose cytomegalovirus status using the catalog of TCR beta chain sequences. In a later analysis, TCR nucleotide sequences were compared against IMGT/GENE-DB human TR gene sequences so that V and J genes could be assigned. A later analysis assigned CDR3 sequences and most-parsimonious VDJ recombination scenarios with the TCRdist pipeline. In a later analysis, each TCR beta chain was defined by its CDR3 amino acid sequence together with its V-gene family, and reads without a unique V-gene family were excluded. A later analysis removed roughly 590 highly shared, low-generation-probability nucleotide sequences to deal with suspected cross-contamination and a sequencing artifact. A later analysis calculated a clonal expansion index for each public chain from normalized within-repertoire ranks of inferred template counts. In a later analysis, generation probabilities were computed with a VDJ recombination model fitted to out-of-frame rearrangements, and the resulting probabilities were checked against IGoR. In a later analysis, TCR-TCR, TCR-HLA and TCR-CMV co-occurrence was scored with hypergeometric tests, and a repertoire-size bias correction was applied to TCR pairs. In a later analysis, false discovery rates were estimated by permuting HLA or CMV assignments 20 times. In a later analysis, co-occurring TCRs were grouped with DBSCAN, and TCRdist sequence similarity was added when clustering was performed within HLA-allele-positive subsets. Co-occurrence clustering excluded repertoires with fewer than 30,000 or more than 120,000 public chains, plus five with anomalous nucleotide sharing. Sourced from immuneACCESS, this table was stored by TCRdb with only in-frame sequences that have V and J called. A share of the clones is absent; for the studies checked, an unresolved V gene accounts for under half, and the remainder has no known explanation. The V and J calls and the clone size are those of that table, but D and trimming were determined from the DNA. The table for this sample lists about 170,000 clones; more than 60% of them were counted only once. 2% to 2.5% of the sample is in the top ten clones.

The paper as a whole reports these results and caveats: The presence/absence analyses assumed that sequencing depth was roughly uniform across donors, and that assumption may not be true. The sequencing pipeline was judged likely to have produced a cluster of highly shared sequence variants as a technical artifact. In a later analysis, HLA-associated TCR beta chains were found to be more clonally expanded and to have lower generation probabilities than equally common non-associated chains. Correlated functional status among segregating V segments might reflect linkage disequilibrium, but an unknown experimental factor could not be ruled out. The study listed 164 TCR beta chains as associated with cytomegalovirus. When HLA alleles, especially DR and DQ, strongly co-occurred, TCR associations were difficult to assign to individual alleles. According to the authors, the approach could potentially be generalized to other disease states and immunological phenotypes. Cytomegalovirus status was reported to be diagnosed by the classifier with high specificity and sensitivity in both the original and validation cohorts. Across donors, most TCR sequences were observed very rarely, whereas some public TCRs were present in many individuals. A later genetic analysis associated a missense DCLRE1C variant with V-gene and J-gene trimming of TCR beta chains, and an independent cohort replicated the association. The only immune exposure information available for the cohort was CMV serostatus. In this cohort, only TCR beta chains were sequenced, and detectable features were limited by the absence of alpha or paired-chain data. Some 16 rarely observed V segments, including chromosome 9 orphons, were excluded from the earlier analysis of just under 600 of the donors because counts were too low. According to a later genetic analysis, donors in an Asian-associated ancestry cluster had fewer N-insertions in productive TCRs than the approximately 700-donor mean. In an earlier analysis of under 600 of the donors, most TCR beta V segments were observed in productive rearrangements about 87% or about 30% of the time, broadly matching IMGT annotations. Three of the identified cytomegalovirus-associated TCR beta chains were confirmed in vitro to be specific for cytomegalovirus antigens. A further reported finding was that TCR beta sequences accurately predicted the HLA-A and HLA-B alleles for most subjects in the first cohort. In a later analysis, 16,951 TCR beta sequences were associated with specific HLA alleles at a false discovery rate of 0.05. Because some donors lacked HLA typing at each locus, the association tests relied only on the typed subset. Some IMGT-functional V segments, including TRBV6-2 and TRBV6-3, could not be distinguished by the 87-base-pair reads and were therefore excluded. According to a later analysis, TCR association rates differed among HLA loci, with DRB1 alleles showing the most associated TCRs and HLA-C alleles showing the fewest. According to a later analysis, parvovirus B19, influenza, CMV and Epstein-Barr virus appeared linked to several top co-occurrence clusters. Most CMV-associated TCR beta chains appeared to be HLA-restricted in a later analysis, and the HLA associations seemed to be driven largely by CMV exposure.

The rearrangement joined TRBV15 to TRBJ1-1; 6 matching bases give a weak D call of TRBD1. The sequence was collected from a human donor in good health. Sequencing was done on a sample of PBMCs. The CDR3 corresponds to CATSRERTESQAFF. Read as DNA, the sequence is TGTGCCACCAGCAGAGAGCGGACAGAGAGCCAAGCTTTCTTT.